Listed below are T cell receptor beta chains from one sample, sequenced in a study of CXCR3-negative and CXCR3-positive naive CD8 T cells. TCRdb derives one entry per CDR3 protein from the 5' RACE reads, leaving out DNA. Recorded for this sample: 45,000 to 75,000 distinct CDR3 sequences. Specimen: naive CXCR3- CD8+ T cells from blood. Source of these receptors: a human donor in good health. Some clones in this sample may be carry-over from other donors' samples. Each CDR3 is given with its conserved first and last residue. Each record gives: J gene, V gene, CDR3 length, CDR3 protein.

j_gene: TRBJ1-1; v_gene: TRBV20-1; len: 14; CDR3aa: CSAGRLGWDPEAFF
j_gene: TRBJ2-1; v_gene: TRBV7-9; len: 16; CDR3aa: CASSSPLAGGYNEQFF
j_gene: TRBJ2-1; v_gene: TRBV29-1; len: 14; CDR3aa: CSGLRQGQYNEQFF
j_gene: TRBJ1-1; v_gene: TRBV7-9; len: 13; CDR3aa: CASSLAWESEAFF
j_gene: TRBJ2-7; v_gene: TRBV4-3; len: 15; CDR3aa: CASSQGWSQDYEQYF
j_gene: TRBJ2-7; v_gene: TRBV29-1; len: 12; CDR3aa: CNATTGPYEQYF
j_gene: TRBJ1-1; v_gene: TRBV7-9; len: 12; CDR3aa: CASSLERGEAFF
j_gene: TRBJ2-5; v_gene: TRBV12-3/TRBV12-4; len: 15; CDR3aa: CASGNPAPLAETQYF
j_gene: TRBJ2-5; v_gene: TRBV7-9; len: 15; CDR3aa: CASDTFGGTQETQYF
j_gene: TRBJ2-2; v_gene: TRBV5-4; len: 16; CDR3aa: CASSQSIGDYTGELFF
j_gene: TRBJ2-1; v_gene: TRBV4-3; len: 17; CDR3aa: CASSRPTDGRTANEQFF
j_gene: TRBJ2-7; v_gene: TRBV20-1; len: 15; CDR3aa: CSARDPPALPYEQYF
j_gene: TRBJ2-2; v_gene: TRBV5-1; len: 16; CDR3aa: CASSWQREGNTGELFF
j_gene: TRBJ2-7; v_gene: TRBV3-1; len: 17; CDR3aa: CASSQGTGDWFSYEQYF
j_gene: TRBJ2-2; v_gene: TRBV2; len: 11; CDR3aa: CASHGGGELFF
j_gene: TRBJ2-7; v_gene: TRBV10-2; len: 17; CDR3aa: CASSEIARTGMIDEHYF
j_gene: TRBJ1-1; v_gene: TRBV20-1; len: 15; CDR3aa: CSARDPGRGDTEAFF
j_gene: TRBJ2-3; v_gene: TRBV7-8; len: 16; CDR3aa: CASSLLLAGTTDTQYF
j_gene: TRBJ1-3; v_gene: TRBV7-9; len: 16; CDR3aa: CASSRIPGGRGNTIYF
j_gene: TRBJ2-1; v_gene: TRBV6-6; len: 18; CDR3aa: CASSYAGLAGESYNEQFF
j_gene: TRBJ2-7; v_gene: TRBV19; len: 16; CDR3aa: CASSSGTSGGSYEQYF
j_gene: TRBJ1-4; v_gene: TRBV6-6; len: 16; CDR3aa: CASSYLGLKNDEKLFF
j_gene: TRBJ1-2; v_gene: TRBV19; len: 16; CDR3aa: CASSPLLTPTHYGYTF
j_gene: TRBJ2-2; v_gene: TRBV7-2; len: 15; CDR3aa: CASSFGTGWAGELFF
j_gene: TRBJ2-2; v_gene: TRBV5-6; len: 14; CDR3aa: CASSLAGNTGELFF
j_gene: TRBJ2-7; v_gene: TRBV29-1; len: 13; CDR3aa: CSVQTTGSYEQYF
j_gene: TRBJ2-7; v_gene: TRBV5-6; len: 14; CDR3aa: CASSLAPTSYEQYF
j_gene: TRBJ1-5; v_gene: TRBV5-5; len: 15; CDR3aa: CASSPNGTPYQPQHF
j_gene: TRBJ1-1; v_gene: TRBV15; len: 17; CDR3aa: CATSRPPGEWVNTEAFF
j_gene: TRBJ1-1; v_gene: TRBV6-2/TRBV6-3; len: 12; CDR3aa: CASSYTGIEAFF
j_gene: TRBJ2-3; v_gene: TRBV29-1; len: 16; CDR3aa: CSVDGTSGPSTDTQYF
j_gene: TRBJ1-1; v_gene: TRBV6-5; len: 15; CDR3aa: CASSSSQGWGTEAFF
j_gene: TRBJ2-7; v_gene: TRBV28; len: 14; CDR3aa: CASSNQGRSYEQYF
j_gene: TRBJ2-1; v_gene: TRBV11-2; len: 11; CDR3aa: CASSSSNEQFF
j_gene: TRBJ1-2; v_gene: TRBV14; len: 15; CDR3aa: CASSQGQVPWYGYTF
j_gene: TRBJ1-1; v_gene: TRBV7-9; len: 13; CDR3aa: CASSNRGVPEAFF
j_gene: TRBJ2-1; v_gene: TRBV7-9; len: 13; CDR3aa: CAYRDPPVNEQFF
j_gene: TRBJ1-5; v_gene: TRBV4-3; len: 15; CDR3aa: CASSRDRDSNQPQHF
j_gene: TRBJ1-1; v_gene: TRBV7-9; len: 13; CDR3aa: CASSLGQGAQAFF
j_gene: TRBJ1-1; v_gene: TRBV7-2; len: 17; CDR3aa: CASSLFAGGPGNTEAFF
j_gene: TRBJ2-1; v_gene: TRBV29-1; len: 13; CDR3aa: CSVESGGANEQFF
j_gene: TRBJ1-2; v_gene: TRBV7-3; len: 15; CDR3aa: CASSLTGGFDYGYTF
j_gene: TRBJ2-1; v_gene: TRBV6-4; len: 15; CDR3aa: CASSVEQNSYNEQFF
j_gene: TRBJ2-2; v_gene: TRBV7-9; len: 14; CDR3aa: CASVDVSNTGELFF
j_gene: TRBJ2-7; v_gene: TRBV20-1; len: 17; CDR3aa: CSATPYRGTLGVYEQYF
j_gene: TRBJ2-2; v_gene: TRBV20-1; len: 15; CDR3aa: CSARDQTGRTGELFF
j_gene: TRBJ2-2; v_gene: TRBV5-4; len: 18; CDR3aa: CASSFPSGGPTQGGELFF
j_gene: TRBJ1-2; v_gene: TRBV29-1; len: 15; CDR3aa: CSVEIGVGSFRGYTF